The 6 T cell receptor beta chains listed next were all sequenced from one sample in a study of cytomegalovirus exposure and HLA in healthy donors. With 60 Vbeta and 13 Jbeta primers, the PCR was carried out. Data came from immunoSEQ multiplex PCR; TCRdb stores just in-frame clones and leaves some out. Seen here are about 150,000 clones, roughly 84% observed once, and the top ten hold less than 0.4%. Source material: PBMCs. These receptor sequences come from a boy aged 2-15 years in good health and CMV-seronegative.

The chain joins TRBV30 to TRBJ2-1; 9 bases fit TRBD2. The germline V gene encodes CDR1 GTSNPN and CDR2 SVGIG (reference sequence). The CDR3 length is 13 residues. After removal of 5 bases from V and 6 bases from J, the junction contained 5 bases not matched to a gene. The CDR3 is CAWLLAGVNEQFF. The CDR3 DNA sequence: TGTGCCTGGCTCTTAGCGGGAGTCAATGAGCAGTTCTTC.

The sample holds one count of this clone. The V call is TRBV15, the J call TRBJ1-5, with D maybe TRBD1 (6 bases). Germline V gene sequence: CDR1 LNHNV, CDR2 YYDKDF (reference sequence). The ends were cut back, 0 bases at V and 5 bases at J, with 11 bases in the middle. The CDR3 consists of 15 residues. The CDR3, as DNA: TGTGCCACCAGCAGAGATCTGGGGGCCGATCAGCCCCAGCATTTT. This encodes CATSRDLGADQPQHF.

The chain uses TRBV11-2 and TRBJ2-1, with 7 bases lining up with TRBD2. There are 13 residues in the CDR3. Germline V gives CDR1 SGHAT, CDR2 FQNNGV. V lost 10 bases, J lost 2 bases, and 5 bases stayed unmatched. The CDR3 DNA reads as TGTGCCATCGGACTAGGACCCTACAATGAGCAGTTCTTC. Translating it yields CAIGLGPYNEQFF.

The chain carries TRBV29-1 and TRBJ1-2; D not certain. The V and J ends lost 3 bases and 8 bases respectively, with 19 bases between them. The CDR3 contains 14 residues. Per the germline V gene, CDR1 is SQVTM and CDR2 is ANQGSEA. The CDR3 region is CSVESQREVGGYTF. CDR3 DNA sequence: TGCAGCGTTGAGTCGCAGAGGGAGGTCGGGGGCTACACCTTC. The complete variable domain, with remaining parts taken from reference TRBV29-1 and TRBJ1-2, reads SAVISQKPSRDICQRGTSLTIQCQVDSQVTMMFWYRQQPGQSLTLIATANQGSEATYESGFVIDKFPISRPNLTFSTLTVSNMSPEDSSIYLCSVESQREVGGYTFGSGTRLTVV.

This clone occurred a few times. The chain is built from TRBV6-6 and TRBJ1-4, with unresolved D. Trimming took 0 bases from V and 14 from J, leaving 10 bases between them. The CDR3 is 12 amino acids. Germline CDR1 and CDR2: MNHNY and SVGAGI (reference sequence). For the CDR3, the DNA is TGTGCCAGCAGTTACTCGGAGAGTGAGCTGTTTTTT. Its protein product is CASSYSESELFF.

The chain is built from TRBV28 and TRBJ2-5; no definite D call. This CDR3 region has 11 residues. CDR1 is MDHEN and CDR2 is SYDVKM in the germline V gene. Trimming removed 8 bases from V and 2 bases from J, with 6 bases in between. The chain's CDR3 is CASERQETQYF. The DNA for the CDR3 is TGTGCCAGCGAACGGCAAGAGACCCAGTACTTC.